Shown below are 21 T cell receptor beta chains from a single sample sequenced in a study of cytomegalovirus exposure and HLA in healthy donors. In the PCR, 60 Vbeta and 13 Jbeta primers were used. Clones were read by immunoSEQ multiplex PCR, and TCRdb kept only the in-frame ones, dropping some. Of 95,000 to 150,000 clones in the sample, around 66% were seen once. The sample was PBMCs. The receptor set was obtained from a man between 18 and 29 years old in good health and CMV-seronegative.

The V gene is TRBV29-1, the J gene TRBJ2-1; the match to TRBD2 covers 10 bases. V shed 6 bases, J shed 7 bases, and the junction held 6 bases outside the gene matches. The CDR3 runs 13 residues. The germline V gene encodes CDR1 SQVTM and CDR2 ANQGSEA. In nucleotides, the CDR3 is TGCAGCGTATCTAGCGGGGGTTATAATGAGCAGTTCTTC. Translated, it gives CSVSSGGYNEQFF.

This clone was recorded a few times. This chain uses TRBV7-6 with TRBJ1-1; 9 bases are a match to TRBD1. Looked up from germline, CDR1 is SGHVS and CDR2 is FNYEAQ. This CDR3 has 13 residues. With V trimmed by 4 bases and J by 9 bases, 6 bases remained unmatched. The CDR3 sequence: CASSSGGQGKAFF. The CDR3, as DNA: TGTGCCAGCAGCTCCGGGGGACAGGGAAAAGCTTTCTTT.

J is TRBJ2-1 and V is TRBV6-5; 10 nucleotides match TRBD1. Unmatched junction bases numbered 4, after V lost 6 bases and J lost 5 bases. The CDR3 contains 14 residues. CDR1 and CDR2 from the germline V gene are MNHEY and SVGAGI. The CDR3 DNA reads as TGTGCCAGCAGGACGGGACAGGGGAACAATGAGCAGTTCTTC. This codes for CASRTGQGNNEQFF.

The chain joins TRBV5-1 to TRBJ2-7; D possibly corresponds to TRBD2 (6 bases). Trimming left V 3 bases short and J 1 base short, with 11 bases between. This CDR3 is built from 14 residues. CDR1 SGHRS and CDR2 YFSETQ come from the germline V gene. The CDR3 here is CASSSPGGSYEQYF. CDR3 in DNA: TGCGCCAGCAGCTCCCCTGGGGGGTCCTACGAGCAGTACTTC.

V and J are TRBV5-8 and TRBJ2-3; 12 bases match TRBD2. The V gene's germline CDR1 is SGHTS and CDR2 YDEGEE. The CDR3 extends over 15 amino acids. J was trimmed by 6 bases and V by 3 bases; bases with no gene match: 5. The CDR3 DNA reads TGTGCCAGCAGCTCGGGACTAGCGGGCCGGGATACGCAGTATTTT. This gives the protein CASSSGLAGRDTQYF.

The rearrangement uses TRBV28 and TRBJ2-4, with a weak D call TRBD2 (6 bases). This CDR3 is built from 15 residues. CDR1 MDHEN and CDR2 SYDVKM come from the germline V gene. V gave up 3 bases and J gave up 5 bases, with 14 bases separating them. The DNA of the CDR3 is TGTGCCAGCAGTTTCCCAGGGACTTTCCAAAACATTCAGTACTTC. This sequence encodes CASSFPGTFQNIQYF.

This clone was recorded a few times. The V call is TRBV6-1, the J call TRBJ2-5, with unresolved D. The J call is uncertain, as TRBJ2-7 better fits the DNA end. Germline values: CDR1 MNHNS, CDR2 SASEGT. The CDR3 spans 11 residues. The CDR3 DNA reads TGTGCCAGCAGTGATTATAGCGAGCAGTACTTC. This gives the protein CASSDYSEQYF.

The chain recombines TRBV18 with TRBJ2-3; 13 bases are a match to TRBD2. CDR3 size: 16 residues. Trimming took 0 bases from V and 4 from J; bases not matched to a gene: 1. Germline CDR1 and CDR2: KGHSH and LQKENI. The CDR3 sequence is CASSPPGLAGADTQYF. DNA of the CDR3: TGTGCCAGCTCACCACCAGGACTAGCGGGAGCAGATACGCAGTATTTT.

The J gene is TRBJ1-5, the V gene TRBV28; perhaps TRBD1 as D (6 bases). The CDR3 loop spans 14 amino acids. Germline V lookup: CDR1 MDHEN, CDR2 SYDVKM. V lost 8 bases and J 9 bases, leaving 20 bases between the germline ends. The CDR3 here is CASRGRGEGGPQHF. The CDR3 DNA is TGTGCCAGCCGGGGTAGAGGGGAAGGGGGGCCCCAGCATTTT.

J is TRBJ2-7 and V is TRBV5-6; D possibly corresponds to TRBD1 (6 bases). The CDR3 sequence is 17 residues long. Trimming removed 0 bases from V and 0 bases from J, with 16 bases in between. Germline V gives CDR1 SGHDT, CDR2 YYEEEE. CDR3 sequence: CASSLGTAQIGSYEQYF. The CDR3 region has the DNA TGTGCCAGCAGCTTGGGGACAGCCCAGATAGGCTCCTACGAGCAGTACTTC.

This clone occurred once. The chain uses TRBV30 and TRBJ1-2, with 12 bases identical to TRBD1. V shed 2 bases, J shed 5 bases, and the junction held 6 bases outside the gene matches. Germline V gene data show CDR1 as GTSNPN and CDR2 as SVGIG (reference sequence). CDR3 length: 15 residues. CDR3 protein: CAWSPGTGGAYGYTF. As DNA, the CDR3 is TGTGCCTGGAGTCCGGGGACAGGGGGCGCTTATGGCTACACCTTC.

The chain employs TRBV7-8 and TRBJ2-7, with a tentative D call TRBD2 (5 bases). The germline CDR1 and CDR2 sequences are SGHVS and FQNEAQ. CDR3 size: 15 residues. V was cut by 1 base and J by 2 bases, with 12 bases left in between. In nucleotides, the CDR3 is TGTGCCAGCAGCTTAGATGGTGGAGGACCCTACGAGCAGTACTTC. It is translated as CASSLDGGGPYEQYF.

This chain joins TRBV10-3 and TRBJ1-1; 10 bases align to TRBD1. Germline-derived CDR1 and CDR2 are ENHRY and SYGVKD. This CDR3 comprises 15 residues. The trim removed 6 bases at V and 8 bases at J, leaving 12 bases unmatched. CDR3 sequence (DNA): TGTGCCATCAGCTCGGGACAGGGGATCGGGGCAGAAGCTTTCTTT. Its protein product is CAISSGQGIGAEAFF.

V and J are TRBV6-4 and TRBJ1-1; 7 positions agree with TRBD1. The CDR3 contains 14 residues. V shed 6 bases, J shed 1 base, and the junction held 5 bases outside the gene matches. The germline V gene encodes CDR1 MRHNA and CDR2 SNTAGT. For the CDR3, the DNA is TGTGCCAGCAGCCAAGAGGGGGCGAACACTGAAGCTTTCTTT. Translating it yields CASSQEGANTEAFF.

The chain joins TRBV7-9 to TRBJ2-7, with TRBD1 as a possible D gene (6 bases). Deletions cut 6 bases from V and 2 bases from J, with 17 bases between. This CDR3 comprises 15 residues. Germline values: CDR1 SEHNR, CDR2 FQNEAQ (reference sequence). The CDR3 bases are TGTGCCAGCAGACAATTAAGGGGGAGCGCCTACGAGCAGTACTTC. Translated, it gives CASRQLRGSAYEQYF.

This clone has only one observation. The chain is built from TRBV28 and TRBJ2-1; the match to TRBD2 covers 11 bases. The V gene's germline CDR1 is MDHEN and CDR2 SYDVKM. The CDR3 covers 14 residues. V dropped 3 bases and J dropped 11; count of bases not matched to a gene: 6. Here the CDR3 DNA reads TGTGCCAGCAGTTTGACTAGCGGGGTCCGTAAGCAGTTCTTC. Amino acid sequence: CASSLTSGVRKQFF.

This clone was seen more than once but under ten times. This chain links TRBV2 with TRBJ2-6, with D perhaps matching TRBD1 (6 bases). The CDR3 totals 15 residues. Trimming removed 4 bases at V and 1 base at J, with 8 bases between. Germline lookup yields CDR1 SNHLY and CDR2 FYNNEI. CDR3: CASSGGQSGANVLTF. CDR3 nucleotides: TGTGCCAGCAGTGGTGGACAGTCTGGGGCCAACGTCCTGACTTTC.

This clone was counted a few times. The V gene is TRBV7-9, the J gene TRBJ1-2, with D possibly being TRBD1 (6 bases). Trimming stripped 6 bases from V and 5 bases from J, with 16 bases between. Germline lookup yields CDR1 SEHNR and CDR2 FQNEAQ (reference sequence). This CDR3 comprises 14 residues. DNA for the CDR3: TGTGCCAGCAGATTACAGGGATCTGGGTATGGCTACACCTTC. Residues: CASRLQGSGYGYTF.

This chain connects TRBV7-8 to TRBJ1-5; unclear D gene. There are 15 residues in the CDR3. The V end lost 1 base, the J end lost 2 bases, and 9 bases lay between the germline ends. Germline V gene data show CDR1 as SGHVS and CDR2 as FQNEAQ. CDR3 protein: CASSLGGMGNQPQHF. CDR3 bases: TGTGCCAGCAGCTTAGGAGGTATGGGCAATCAGCCCCAGCATTTT.

The chain is built from TRBV30 and TRBJ2-3, with TRBD2 identical over 13 bases. V gave up 5 bases and J gave up 5 bases; unmatched junction bases: 10. This CDR3 comprises 16 residues. Germline lookup yields CDR1 GTSNPN and CDR2 SVGIG (reference sequence). CDR3 coding DNA: TGTGCCTGGGACCGGGGGACTAGCGGGGTTGTAGATACGCAGTATTTT. Protein sequence: CAWDRGTSGVVDTQYF.

CDR3 residues: CASGRALAGVNEQYF. The CDR3 DNA sequence: TGTGCCAGCGGGAGGGCACTAGCGGGAGTGAACGAGCAGTACTTC. The chain uses TRBV27 and TRBJ2-7; 11 bases align to TRBD2. The CDR3 sequence is 15 residues long. Germline CDR1 is MNHEY and CDR2 is SMNVEV (reference sequence). The junction had 11 bases not matched to a gene; V was cut back by 8 bases and J by 5 bases.